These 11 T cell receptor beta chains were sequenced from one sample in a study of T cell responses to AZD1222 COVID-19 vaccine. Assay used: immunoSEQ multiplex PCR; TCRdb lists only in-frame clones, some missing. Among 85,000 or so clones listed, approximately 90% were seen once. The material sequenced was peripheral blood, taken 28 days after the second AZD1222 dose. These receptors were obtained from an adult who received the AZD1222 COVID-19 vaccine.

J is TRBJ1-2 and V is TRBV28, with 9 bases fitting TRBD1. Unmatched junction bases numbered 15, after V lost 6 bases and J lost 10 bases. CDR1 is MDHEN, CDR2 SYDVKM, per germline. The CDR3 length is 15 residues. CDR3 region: CASRSKQGASLVYTF. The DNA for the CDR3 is TGTGCCAGCAGATCCAAACAGGGGGCTTCTCTGGTCTACACCTTC.

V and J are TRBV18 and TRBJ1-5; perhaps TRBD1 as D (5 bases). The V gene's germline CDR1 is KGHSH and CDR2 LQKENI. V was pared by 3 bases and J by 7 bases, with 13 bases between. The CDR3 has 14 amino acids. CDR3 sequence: CASSPQGPEQPQHF. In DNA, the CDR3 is TGTGCCAGCTCACCTCAGGGTCCGGAACAGCCCCAGCATTTT.

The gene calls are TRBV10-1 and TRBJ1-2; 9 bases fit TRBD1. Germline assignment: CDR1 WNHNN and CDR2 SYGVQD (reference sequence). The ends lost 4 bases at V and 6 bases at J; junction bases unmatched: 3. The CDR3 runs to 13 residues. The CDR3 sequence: CASSGTGDDGYTF. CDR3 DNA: TGCGCCAGCAGTGGGACAGGGGATGATGGCTACACCTTC.

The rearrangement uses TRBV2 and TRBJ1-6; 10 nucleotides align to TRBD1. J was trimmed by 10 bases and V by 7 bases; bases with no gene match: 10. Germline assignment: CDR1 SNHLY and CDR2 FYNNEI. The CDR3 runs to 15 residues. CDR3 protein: CASTREGTGESPLHF. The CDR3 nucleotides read TGTGCCAGCACCAGAGAGGGGACAGGGGAATCACCCCTCCACTTT.

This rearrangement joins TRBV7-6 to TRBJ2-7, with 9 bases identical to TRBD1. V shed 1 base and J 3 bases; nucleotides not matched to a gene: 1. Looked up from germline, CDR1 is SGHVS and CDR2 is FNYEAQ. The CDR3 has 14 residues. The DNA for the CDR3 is TGTGCCAGCAGCTTAGACAGGGGGCTCTACGAGCAGTACTTC. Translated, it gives CASSLDRGLYEQYF.

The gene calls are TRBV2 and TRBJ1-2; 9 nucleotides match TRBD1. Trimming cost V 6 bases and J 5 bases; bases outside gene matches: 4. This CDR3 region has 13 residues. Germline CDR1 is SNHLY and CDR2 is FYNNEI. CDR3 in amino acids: CASRRDRAYGYTF. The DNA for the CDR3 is TGTGCCAGCAGGAGGGACAGGGCTTATGGCTACACCTTC.

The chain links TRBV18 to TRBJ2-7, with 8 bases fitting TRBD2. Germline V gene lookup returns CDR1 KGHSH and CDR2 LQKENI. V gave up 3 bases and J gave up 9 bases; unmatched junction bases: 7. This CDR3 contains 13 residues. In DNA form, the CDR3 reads TGTGCCAGCTCACCTACCAGCGGGAGATCGCAGTACTTC. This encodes CASSPTSGRSQYF.

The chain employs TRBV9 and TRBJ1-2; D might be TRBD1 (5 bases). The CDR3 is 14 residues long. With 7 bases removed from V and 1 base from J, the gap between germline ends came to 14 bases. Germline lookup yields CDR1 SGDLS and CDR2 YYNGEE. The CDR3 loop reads CASQFRVGNYGYTF. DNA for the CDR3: TGTGCCAGCCAATTCAGGGTCGGTAACTATGGCTACACCTTC.

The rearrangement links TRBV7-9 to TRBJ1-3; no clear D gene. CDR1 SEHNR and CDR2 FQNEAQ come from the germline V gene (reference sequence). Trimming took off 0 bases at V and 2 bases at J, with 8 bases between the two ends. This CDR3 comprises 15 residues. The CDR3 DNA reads TGTGCCAGCAGCTTAGCGGGGTTCCCTGGAAACACCATATATTTT. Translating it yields CASSLAGFPGNTIYF. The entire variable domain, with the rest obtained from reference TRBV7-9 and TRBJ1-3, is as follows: DTGVSQNPRHKITKRGQNVTFRCDPISEHNRLYWYRQTLGQGPEFLTYFQNEAQLEKSRLLSDRFSAERPKGSFSTLEIQRTEQGDSAMYLCASSLAGFPGNTIYFGEGSWLTVV.

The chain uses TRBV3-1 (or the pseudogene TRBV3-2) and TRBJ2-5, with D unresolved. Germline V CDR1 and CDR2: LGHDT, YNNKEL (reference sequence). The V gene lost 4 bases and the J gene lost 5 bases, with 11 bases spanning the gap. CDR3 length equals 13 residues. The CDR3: CASSPLWTETQYF. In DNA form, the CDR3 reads TGTGCCAGCAGCCCACTGTGGACGGAGACCCAGTACTTC.

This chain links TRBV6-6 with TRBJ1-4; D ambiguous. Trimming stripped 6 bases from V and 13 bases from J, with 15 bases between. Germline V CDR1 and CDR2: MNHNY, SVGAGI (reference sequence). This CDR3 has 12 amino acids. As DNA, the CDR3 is TGTGCCAGCAGCCTCCGGGGATTGGGACTGTTTTTT. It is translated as CASSLRGLGLFF.